This T cell receptor (beta chain) was retrieved from a study of blood T cell repertoires in COVID-19. Germline V lookup: CDR1 MNHNY, CDR2 SVGAGI (reference sequence). This CDR3 contains 14 residues. V was trimmed by 4 bases and J by 3 bases, leaving 12 bases between them. Measured with immunoSEQ multiplex PCR; TCRdb has only the in-frame clones, and not every one. The table records about 300,000 clones, about nine tenths of them present only once. The source of this sequence is a man in his sixties who had recovered from COVID-19. This chain links TRBV6-6 with TRBJ1-1, with D hard to call. The sequencing sample was made of PBMCs or T cells enriched from blood (not recorded which). DNA for the CDR3: TGTGCCAGCAGTTTTTGGGCGCAGGACACTGAAGCTTTCTTT. It translates to CASSFWAQDTEAFF.